The rows below give T cell receptor beta chains drawn from one sample of a study of Ad26.COV2.S vaccination and SARS-CoV-2 variants. Clones were read by immunoSEQ multiplex PCR, and TCRdb kept only the in-frame ones, dropping some. The table shows 500,000 or so clones, with 89% occurring only once. The material sequenced was peripheral blood, taken in a trial of Ad26.COV2.S vaccine versus placebo. The origin of the receptors is a person aged 18-60 years who received the Ad26.COV2.S COVID-19 vaccine or a placebo. Each CDR3 is given with its conserved first and last residue. The D gene is left open where the match is weak. Some rows have no size entry. The others give once, few or many, or a class for an expanded clone.

V	length	size	J	D	DNA	CDR3
TRBV7-2	13	NA	TRBJ1-2	NA	TGTGCCAGCAGCTTAGAGCCGAGAGTCGGCTACACCTTC	CASSLEPRVGYTF
TRBV4-1	16	NA	TRBJ2-3	TRBD2	TGCGCCAGCAGCCCCGTCCTTAGCGGGGGCATAGATACGCAGTATTTT	CASSPVLSGGIDTQYF
TRBV5-1	16	NA	TRBJ2-1	NA	TGCGCCCGCAGCGTGGGGGGGGGCACCTCCTACAATGAGCAGTTCTTC	CARSVGGGTSYNEQFF
TRBV18	14	NA	TRBJ1-1	NA	TGTGCCAGCTCACCACGGATGGGGAACACTGAAGCTTTCTTT	CASSPRMGNTEAFF
TRBV5-5	18	NA	TRBJ1-5	NA	TGTGCCACCCCGGACCCGATGGAGAGGGGCTATAGCAATCAGCCCCAGCATTTT	CATPDPMERGYSNQPQHF
TRBV5-1	15	NA	TRBJ2-2	NA	TGCGCCAGCAGCACTCCTTCAGGGTCGACCGGGGAGCTGTTTTTT	CASSTPSGSTGELFF
TRBV7-9	16	NA	TRBJ2-2	NA	TGTGCCAGCAGCTTAGCGAGCGGTTCGAACACCGGGGAGCTGTTTTTT	CASSLASGSNTGELFF
TRBV28	12	NA	TRBJ1-1	TRBD1	TGTGCCAGCAGGACAGGGGGCACTGAAGCTTTCTTT	CASRTGGTEAFF
TRBV12-3/TRBV12-4	12	NA	TRBJ2-7	TRBD1	TGTGCCAGCAGTAGGACAGGGCGCGAGCAGTACTTC	CASSRTGREQYF
TRBV5-1	16	NA	TRBJ1-6	NA	TGCGCCAGCAGCTTGTGGTCCGCGGCAGGGAATTCACCCCTCCACTTT	CASSLWSAAGNSPLHF
TRBV7-9	16	NA	TRBJ2-1	NA	TGTGCCAGCAGTCCCGCGGGCGGTAGCTCCTACAATGAGCAGTTCTTC	CASSPAGGSSYNEQFF
TRBV5-5	15	NA	TRBJ1-5	NA	TGTGCCAGCAGCTTTAATTTGCCTTCAGATCAGCCCCAGCATTTT	CASSFNLPSDQPQHF
TRBV6-5	15	NA	TRBJ2-5	NA	TGTGCCAGCAGTTACTCGATTTCCCGGGGAGAGACCCAGTACTTC	CASSYSISRGETQYF
TRBV5-1	13	NA	TRBJ1-3	NA	TGCGCCAGCAGCTCTTATTCTGGAAACACCATATATTTT	CASSSYSGNTIYF
TRBV19	16	once	TRBJ2-1	TRBD2	TGTGCCAGTAGTTCCCACGCTAGCGGACTCTACAATGAGCAGTTCTTC	CASSSHASGLYNEQFF
TRBV19	12	NA	TRBJ1-2	NA	TGTGCCAGTAGTTTCCCCCGAGGGGGCTACACCTTC	CASSFPRGGYTF
TRBV7-3	13	NA	TRBJ2-3	NA	TGTGCCAGCGGGGGCGGGAGCACAGATACGCAGTATTTT	CASGGGSTDTQYF
TRBV19	13	NA	TRBJ2-7	NA	TGTGCCAGTAGCCCAGGGGACTCCTACGAGCAGTACTTC	CASSPGDSYEQYF
TRBV13	14	NA	TRBJ2-3	NA	TGTGCCAGCACCCTCCTCGGTGGGGCAGATACGCAGTATTTT	CASTLLGGADTQYF
TRBV19	15	NA	TRBJ2-5	NA	TGTGCCAGTAGTATAGGTCGGGACACGGGGGAGACCCAGTACTTC	CASSIGRDTGETQYF
TRBV18	15	NA	TRBJ1-2	NA	TGTGCCAGCTCACCACCGGGCAGGGGATGGTGGGGCTACACCTTC	CASSPPGRGWWGYTF
TRBV25-1	15	NA	TRBJ2-1	TRBD1	TGTGCCAGCAGTGAACCTGGGACAGGGGACAATGAGCAGTTCTTC	CASSEPGTGDNEQFF
TRBV5-3	15	NA	TRBJ2-1	TRBD2	TGTGCCAGAAGCGCTACTAGCGGGAGTCTGTATGAGCAGTTCTTC	CARSATSGSLYEQFF
TRBV28	20	once	TRBJ1-2	TRBD1	TGTGCCAGCAGGCCTACTAGACCGGGACAGGGGTCTGGCGCTAACTATGGCTACACCTTC	CASRPTRPGQGSGANYGYTF
TRBV12-3/TRBV12-4	12	NA	TRBJ1-2	NA	TGTGCCAGCAGTTTAAGAGCCTATGGCTACACCTTC	CASSLRAYGYTF
TRBV3-1/TRBV3-2	14	NA	TRBJ2-7	TRBD1	TGTGCCAGCAGCCCACGACAGGGGTTCTACGAGCAGTACTTC	CASSPRQGFYEQYF
TRBV10-3	18	NA	TRBJ1-5	NA	TGTGCCATCAGTGCTACCGGCGGGACGGTGTATAGCAATCAGCCCCAGCATTTT	CAISATGGTVYSNQPQHF
TRBV12-5	11	NA	TRBJ1-1	NA	TGTGCTAGTGGTTTTGGCACTGAAGCTTTCTTT	CASGFGTEAFF
TRBV10-3	12	NA	TRBJ2-7	NA	TGTGCCATCAGTGACGGAGTCTACGAGCAGTACTTC	CAISDGVYEQYF